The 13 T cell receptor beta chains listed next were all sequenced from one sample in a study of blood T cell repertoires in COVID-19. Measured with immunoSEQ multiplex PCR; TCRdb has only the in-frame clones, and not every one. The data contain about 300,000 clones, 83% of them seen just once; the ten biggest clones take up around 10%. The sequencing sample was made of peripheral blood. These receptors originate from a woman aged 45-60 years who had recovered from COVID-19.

CDR3 nucleotide sequence: TGTGCCAGCAGATCCCGACAGTCTGCAACTAATGAAAAACTGTTTTTT. This encodes CASRSRQSATNEKLFF. V gene TRBV28 combines with J gene TRBJ1-4; TRBD1 is a possible D gene (5 bases). CDR3 length: 16 residues. V was pared by 6 bases and J by 0 bases, with 14 bases between. Germline-derived CDR1 and CDR2 are MDHEN and SYDVKM.

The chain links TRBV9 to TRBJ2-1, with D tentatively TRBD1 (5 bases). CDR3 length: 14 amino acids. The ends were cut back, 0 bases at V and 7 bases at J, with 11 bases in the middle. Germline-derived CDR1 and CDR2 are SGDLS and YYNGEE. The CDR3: CASSVVGVSNEQFF. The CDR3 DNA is TGTGCCAGCAGCGTAGTAGGGGTTTCGAATGAGCAGTTCTTC.

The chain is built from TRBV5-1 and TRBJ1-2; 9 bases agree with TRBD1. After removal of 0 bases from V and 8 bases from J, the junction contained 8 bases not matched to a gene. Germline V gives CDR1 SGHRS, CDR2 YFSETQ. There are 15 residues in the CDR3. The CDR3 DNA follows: TGCGCCAGCAGCTTGGGGGGACAGGGCCCCACGGGCTACACCTTC. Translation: CASSLGGQGPTGYTF.

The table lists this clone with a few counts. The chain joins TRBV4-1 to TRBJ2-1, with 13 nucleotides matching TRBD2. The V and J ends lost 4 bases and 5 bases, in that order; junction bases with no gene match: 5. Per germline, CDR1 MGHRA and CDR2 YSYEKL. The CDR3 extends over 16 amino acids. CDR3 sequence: CASSPPGTSGDNEQFF. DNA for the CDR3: TGCGCCAGCAGCCCCCCCGGGACTAGCGGGGACAATGAGCAGTTCTTC.

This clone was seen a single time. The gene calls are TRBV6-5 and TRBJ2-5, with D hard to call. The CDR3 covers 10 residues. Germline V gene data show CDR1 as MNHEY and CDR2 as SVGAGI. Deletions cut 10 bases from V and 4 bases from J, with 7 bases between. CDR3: CATLRETQYF. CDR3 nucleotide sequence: TGTGCCACCTTGCGAGAGACCCAGTACTTC.

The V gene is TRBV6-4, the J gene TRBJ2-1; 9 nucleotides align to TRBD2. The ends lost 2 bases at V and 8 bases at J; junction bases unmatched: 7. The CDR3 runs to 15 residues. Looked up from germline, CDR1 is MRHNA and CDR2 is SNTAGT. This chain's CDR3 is CASSDGRGGTDEQFF. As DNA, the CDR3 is TGTGCCAGCAGTGACGGGCGGGGGGGCACGGATGAGCAGTTCTTC.

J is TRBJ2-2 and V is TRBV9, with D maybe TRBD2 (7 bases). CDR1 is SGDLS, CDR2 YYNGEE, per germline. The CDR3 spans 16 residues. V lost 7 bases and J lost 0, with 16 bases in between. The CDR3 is CASEGGGLTNTGELFF. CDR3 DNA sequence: TGTGCCAGCGAGGGAGGGGGGCTAACGAACACCGGGGAGCTGTTTTTT.

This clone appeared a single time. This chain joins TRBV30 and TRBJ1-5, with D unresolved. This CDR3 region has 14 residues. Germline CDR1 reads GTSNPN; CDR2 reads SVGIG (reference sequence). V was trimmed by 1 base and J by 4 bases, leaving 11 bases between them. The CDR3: CAWSARGGNQPQHF. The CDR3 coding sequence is TGTGCCTGGAGTGCCCGGGGAGGTAATCAGCCCCAGCATTTT.

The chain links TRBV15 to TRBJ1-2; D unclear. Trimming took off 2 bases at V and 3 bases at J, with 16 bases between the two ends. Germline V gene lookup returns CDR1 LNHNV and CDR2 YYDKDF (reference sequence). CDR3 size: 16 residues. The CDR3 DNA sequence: TGTGCCACCAGCAGATATCCCGTGGAGTTCGACTATGGCTACACCTTC. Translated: CATSRYPVEFDYGYTF.

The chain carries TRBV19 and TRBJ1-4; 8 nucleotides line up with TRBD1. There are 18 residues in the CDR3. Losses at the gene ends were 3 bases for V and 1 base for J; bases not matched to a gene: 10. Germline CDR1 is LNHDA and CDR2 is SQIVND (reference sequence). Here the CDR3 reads CASSMRTGRLLTNEKLFF. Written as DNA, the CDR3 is TGTGCCAGTAGTATGAGGACAGGGCGGCTTTTAACTAATGAAAAACTGTTTTTT.

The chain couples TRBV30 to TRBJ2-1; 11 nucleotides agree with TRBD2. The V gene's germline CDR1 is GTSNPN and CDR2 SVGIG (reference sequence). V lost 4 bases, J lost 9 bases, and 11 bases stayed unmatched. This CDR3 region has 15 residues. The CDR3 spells CAWTSDSGGAGEQFF. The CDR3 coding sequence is TGTGCCTGGACCTCGGATAGCGGGGGGGCGGGTGAGCAGTTCTTC.

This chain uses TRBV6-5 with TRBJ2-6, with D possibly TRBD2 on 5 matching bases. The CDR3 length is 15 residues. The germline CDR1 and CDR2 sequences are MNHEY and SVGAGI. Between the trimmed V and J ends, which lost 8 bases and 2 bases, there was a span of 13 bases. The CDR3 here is CASLGMRAGANVLTF. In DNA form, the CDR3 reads TGTGCCAGCCTTGGTATGAGGGCTGGGGCCAACGTCCTGACTTTC.

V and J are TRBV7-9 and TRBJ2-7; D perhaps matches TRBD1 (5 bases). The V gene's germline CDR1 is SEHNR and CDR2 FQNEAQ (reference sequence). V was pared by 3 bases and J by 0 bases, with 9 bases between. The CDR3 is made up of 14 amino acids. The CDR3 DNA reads TGTGCCAGCAGCTTGACAGAGAGCTCCTACGAGCAGTACTTC. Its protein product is CASSLTESSYEQYF.